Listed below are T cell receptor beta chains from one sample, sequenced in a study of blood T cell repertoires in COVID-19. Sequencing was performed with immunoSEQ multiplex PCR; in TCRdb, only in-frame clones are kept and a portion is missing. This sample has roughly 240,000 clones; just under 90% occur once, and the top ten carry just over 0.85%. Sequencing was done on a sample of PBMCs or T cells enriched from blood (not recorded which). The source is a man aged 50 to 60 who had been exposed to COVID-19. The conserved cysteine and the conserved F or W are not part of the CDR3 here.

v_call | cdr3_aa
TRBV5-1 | ASSLGGQSYTEAF
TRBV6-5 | ASKKLRQGSYGYT
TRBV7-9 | ASSSGTSGYNEQF
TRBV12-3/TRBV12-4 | ASSLQGVDTQY
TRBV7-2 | ASSLHRGAKLF
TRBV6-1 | ASSEAGQFYGYT
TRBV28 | ASCPPVGSGETQY
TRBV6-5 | ASRNSGGDEKLF
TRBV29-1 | SVWGTGTLSYEQY
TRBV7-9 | ASSPQGGGYGYT
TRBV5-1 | ASSFEGEPQH
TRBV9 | ASSVLGRGGYNEQF
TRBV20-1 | SASFPGGTGELF
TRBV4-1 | ASSQEGLGTEAF
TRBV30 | AWSGTQGFSEAF
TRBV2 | ASSLAGGLWVEQF
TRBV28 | ASSPLDRGHEKLF
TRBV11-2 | ASSVSFEQF
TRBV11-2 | ASSLGYRVASENTIY
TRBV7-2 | ASSFWGSMNTEAF
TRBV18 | ASSPPGQIYGYT
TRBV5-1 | ASSLWGVGTEAF
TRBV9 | ASSGPTGAPSGYT
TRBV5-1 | ASSREGETQY
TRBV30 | AWSGLAGAAGELF
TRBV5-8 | ASSLEQGYEKLF
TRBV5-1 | ASSHGTGGEKLF
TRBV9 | ASSVVGTMNTEAF
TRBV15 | ATSPGQPNTEAF
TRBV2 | ASRGARVEAF
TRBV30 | AWNRDRLGEQY
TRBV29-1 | SVVQSSGNTIY
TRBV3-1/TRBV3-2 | ARTSGRGEQF
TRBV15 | ATSQDRVGQPQH
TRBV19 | ASAIVRDTEAF
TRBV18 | ASSPGQGNGNTIY
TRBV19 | ASSFTGAPDTQY
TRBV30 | AFTGLETQY
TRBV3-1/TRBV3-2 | ASTPGQGTYEQY
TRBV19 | ASSPRQGTRQY
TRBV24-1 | ATSDLYGTADTGELF
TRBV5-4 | ASKSSQGNTEAF
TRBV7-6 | ASSLSDRMNTEAF
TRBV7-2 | ASSPSGDYNEQF
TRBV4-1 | ASSHTGRDDNEQF
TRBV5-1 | ASSFGTGDEKLF
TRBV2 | ASSKTGLGTDTQY
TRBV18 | ASSQSPGTEAF
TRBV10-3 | AISEAGRTDTQY
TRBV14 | ASSQGTGGTYEQY